This entry lists 27 T cell receptor beta chains sequenced from one sample in a study of cytomegalovirus exposure and HLA in healthy donors. The study ran its PCR with 60 Vbeta and 13 Jbeta primers. Using immunoSEQ multiplex PCR, the repertoire was profiled, and TCRdb retains in-frame clones only, with some absent. The data contain fewer than 350,000 clones, 70% to 90% of them singletons. The source material was PBMCs. Receptors were obtained from a woman under 30 in good health and CMV-seronegative.

The chain is built from TRBV4-1 and TRBJ2-2; weak D call: TRBD1 (5 bases). The CDR3 has 14 residues. V lost 0 bases to trimming and J lost 4 bases, with 6 bases between them. Germline lookup yields CDR1 MGHRA and CDR2 YSYEKL. The CDR3 protein is CASSQDRGTGELFF. The CDR3 DNA is TGCGCCAGCAGCCAAGATAGGGGCACCGGGGAGCTGTTTTTT.

CDR3 loop: CASSPGGHEQYF. The CDR3 bases are TGCGCCAGCAGCCCAGGAGGCCACGAGCAGTACTTC. This chain connects TRBV4-1 to TRBJ2-7, with a weak D call TRBD2 (5 bases). The CDR3 runs 12 residues. Germline assignment: CDR1 MGHRA and CDR2 YSYEKL. V shed 4 bases and J shed 5 bases, with 9 bases lying between them.

This chain links TRBV9 with TRBJ1-1; D is unclear. The CDR3 runs to 14 residues. V lost 0 bases, J lost 1 base, and 7 bases lay in between. Germline V gene lookup returns CDR1 SGDLS and CDR2 YYNGEE. CDR3 nucleotide sequence: TGTGCCAGCAGCGTAGCAGAGGGGAACACTGAAGCTTTCTTT. Translated, it gives CASSVAEGNTEAFF.

In its sample, this clone was seen a few times. The chain couples TRBV6-5 to TRBJ2-6; TRBD2 aligns across 8 bases. Looked up from germline, CDR1 is MNHEY and CDR2 is SVGAGI. The CDR3 extends over 15 amino acids. V lost 10 bases, J lost 4 bases, and 9 bases stayed unmatched. In DNA form, the CDR3 reads TGTGCCACCGAAAGCGGGGGTACCGGGGCCAACGTCCTGACTTTC. Its protein product is CATESGGTGANVLTF.

This rearrangement joins TRBV2 to TRBJ1-5; D might be TRBD1 (5 bases). The CDR3 is 15 residues long. V was shortened by 2 bases and J by 5 bases, with 13 bases between the two germline ends. Germline V gene sequence: CDR1 SNHLY, CDR2 FYNNEI. CDR3 sequence reads: CASSESGGDYQPQHF. In nucleotides, the CDR3 is TGTGCCAGCAGTGAAAGCGGGGGGGATTATCAGCCCCAGCATTTT.

This clone was seen only once. The chain links TRBV6-6 to TRBJ2-5, with 10 bases that match TRBD2. Unmatched junction bases numbered 5, after V lost 2 bases and J lost 2 bases. The CDR3 contains 16 residues. Germline loops: CDR1 MNHNY, CDR2 SVGAGI (reference sequence). CDR3 sequence reads: CASSYTLAGAQETQYF. Here the CDR3 DNA reads TGTGCCAGCAGTTACACCCTAGCGGGGGCTCAAGAGACCCAGTACTTC.

V is TRBV18 and J is TRBJ1-1; 7 bases are shared with TRBD1. The trim removed 5 bases at V and 7 bases at J, leaving 7 bases unmatched. This CDR3 has 13 residues. Per germline, CDR1 KGHSH and CDR2 LQKENI. The CDR3 region is CASSTTGAYEAFF. CDR3 DNA sequence: TGTGCCAGCTCAACTACAGGGGCATATGAAGCTTTCTTT.

This rearrangement joins TRBV6-5 to TRBJ1-5; no reliable D call. Trimming removed 5 bases at V and 0 bases at J, with 11 bases between. Germline V gives CDR1 MNHEY, CDR2 SVGAGI. The CDR3 covers 15 residues. CDR3 sequence reads: CASSPYVTSNQPQHF. CDR3 DNA sequence: TGTGCCAGCAGTCCCTATGTAACTAGCAATCAGCCCCAGCATTTT.

The chain joins TRBV7-2 to TRBJ1-1; 8 nucleotides line up with TRBD1. The CDR3 runs 14 residues. With 5 bases clipped from V and 4 bases from J, the junction kept 6 bases outside the gene matches. Germline V gene lookup returns CDR1 SGHTA and CDR2 FQGNSA. As DNA, the CDR3 is TGTGCCAGCAGCACCGGGGACAGGCCCACTGAAGCTTTCTTT. Translated, it gives CASSTGDRPTEAFF.

This sequence joins TRBV7-3 and TRBJ2-1, with 10 positions matching TRBD2. After removal of 5 bases from V and 2 bases from J, the junction contained 3 bases not matched to a gene. Germline V gives CDR1 SGHTA, CDR2 FQGTGA. The CDR3 sequence is 15 residues long. In DNA form, the CDR3 reads TGTGCCAGCAGCGCAAGCGGGGGGGCCTACAATGAGCAGTTCTTC. Protein product: CASSASGGAYNEQFF.

This rearrangement joins TRBV19 to TRBJ1-1, with TRBD1 as a possible D gene (6 bases). The germline CDR1 and CDR2 sequences are LNHDA and SQIVND (reference sequence). The germline V and J ends were trimmed by 5 bases and 3 bases, with 22 bases remaining between them. CDR3 length: 17 residues. CDR3 region: CASSRFISGARDTEAFF. The DNA for the CDR3 is TGTGCCAGTAGTCGATTCATATCAGGGGCGCGGGACACTGAAGCTTTCTTT.

The chain couples TRBV27 to TRBJ2-1, with a possible D match to TRBD2 (6 bases). This CDR3 comprises 17 residues. V lost 2 bases to trimming and J lost 3 bases, with 17 bases between them. The germline V gene encodes CDR1 MNHEY and CDR2 SMNVEV (reference sequence). This CDR3 is CASSLPTRGTGYNEQFF. In nucleotides, the CDR3 is TGTGCCAGCAGTTTACCTACCCGGGGGACGGGCTACAATGAGCAGTTCTTC.

The V gene is TRBV5-6, the J gene TRBJ2-6; 10 bases line up with TRBD2. The ends lost 1 base at V and 2 bases at J; junction bases unmatched: 6. Per germline, CDR1 SGHDT and CDR2 YYEEEE. The CDR3 length is 18 residues. CDR3 protein: CASSLYGLAAAGANVLTF. The CDR3 bases are TGTGCCAGCAGCTTGTACGGACTAGCGGCTGCTGGGGCCAACGTCCTGACTTTC.

CDR3: CASSQDRLGGTEAFF. CDR3 DNA sequence: TGCGCCAGCAGCCAAGATCGGTTGGGGGGCACTGAAGCTTTCTTT. The chain recombines TRBV4-1 with TRBJ1-1; TRBD1 might be the D (5 bases). Looked up from germline, CDR1 is MGHRA and CDR2 is YSYEKL. The length of the CDR3 is 15 residues. Trimming took 0 bases from V and 4 from J, leaving 12 bases between them.

The chain joins TRBV7-9 to TRBJ1-4, with TRBD1 matching over 7 bases. With 1 base clipped from V and 5 bases from J, the junction kept 4 bases outside the gene matches. This CDR3 has 15 amino acids. Germline V gene lookup returns CDR1 SEHNR and CDR2 FQNEAQ (reference sequence). CDR3 nucleotides: TGTGCCAGCAGCTTAGGACAGGGCCTGAATGAAAAACTGTTTTTT. Translating it yields CASSLGQGLNEKLFF.

V is TRBV30 and J is TRBJ2-7; 8 bases are a match to TRBD2. The germline V gene encodes CDR1 GTSNPN and CDR2 SVGIG (reference sequence). This CDR3 is built from 13 residues. V dropped 4 bases and J dropped 2; count of bases not matched to a gene: 4. CDR3 coding DNA: TGTGCCTGGACGGGGGGGGCGACCTACGAGCAGTACTTC. It specifies CAWTGGATYEQYF.

This clone occurred a few times. The chain joins TRBV6-4 to TRBJ2-3; 9 nucleotides line up with TRBD2. CDR1 and CDR2 (germline): MRHNA, SNTAGT. The CDR3 has 15 residues. The V segment lost 5 bases and the J segment 2 bases; nucleotides outside the gene matches: 5. Here the CDR3 reads CASSLAGATTDTQYF. In DNA, the CDR3 is TGTGCCAGCAGTTTAGCGGGGGCAACCACAGATACGCAGTATTTT.

J is TRBJ1-1 and V is TRBV6-1, with TRBD1 matching 8 bases. Germline CDR1 reads MNHNS; CDR2 reads SASEGT. Trimming cost V 6 bases and J 4 bases; bases outside gene matches: 10. CDR3 size: 15 residues. CDR3 sequence (DNA): TGTGCCAGCAGAACACCTGGACAGGGCAGCACTGAAGCTTTCTTT. Translating gives CASRTPGQGSTEAFF.

The count of this clone is one. The V gene is TRBV6-1, the J gene TRBJ2-7; 7 bases are shared with TRBD1. Unmatched junction bases numbered 5, after V lost 7 bases and J lost 2 bases. In germline, CDR1 is MNHNS, CDR2 SASEGT. The CDR3 sequence is 13 residues long. The CDR3 here is CASTTGIPYEQYF. DNA for the CDR3: TGTGCCAGCACGACAGGGATTCCCTACGAGCAGTACTTC.

The chain is built from TRBV10-3 and TRBJ1-2, with D perhaps matching TRBD1 (6 bases). V lost 4 bases and J 1 base, leaving 13 bases between the germline ends. The CDR3 runs 15 residues. Germline lookup yields CDR1 ENHRY and CDR2 SYGVKD. CDR3 sequence reads: CAISGLQGRNYGYTF. The DNA for the CDR3 is TGTGCCATCAGTGGGTTACAGGGCCGTAACTATGGCTACACCTTC.

Regarding this clone: A read error may account for a junction end that differs from germline. Additional DNA sequences in this sample encode the identical CDR3. The chain carries TRBV6-5 and TRBJ1-6; D gene unclear. Germline loops: CDR1 MNHEY, CDR2 SVGAGI. The CDR3 has 14 residues. In DNA, the CDR3 is TGTGCCAGCAGAGTGACCGGGAGGAATTCTCCCCTCCACTTT. This codes for CASRVTGRNSPLHF.

In the case of this clone: This specimen includes other DNA sequences encoding the same CDR3. The chain uses TRBV7-9 and TRBJ1-5; D unresolved. The CDR3 is 14 amino acids. V was pared by 1 base and J by 0 bases, with 4 bases between. The germline CDR1 and CDR2 sequences are SEHNR and FQNEAQ (reference sequence). The CDR3 nucleotides are TGTGCCAGCAGCTTAGACAGTAGCAATCAGCCCCAGCATTTT. Translation: CASSLDSSNQPQHF.

This clone was seen only a few times. J is TRBJ2-5 and V is TRBV5-1; possible D gene TRBD1, 6 bases. The CDR3 runs to 17 residues. V lost 0 bases to trimming and J lost 2 bases, with 17 bases between them. Germline assignment: CDR1 SGHRS and CDR2 YFSETQ. This CDR3 reads CASSLVPTGSFQETQYF. DNA for the CDR3: TGCGCCAGCAGCTTGGTTCCCACAGGGAGCTTTCAAGAGACCCAGTACTTC.

As concerns this clone: At one end, the junction sequence differs from germline, possibly due to a read error. The chain carries TRBV7-9 and TRBJ2-7; possibly TRBD2 for D (6 bases). The CDR3 is 12 amino acids. Germline V lookup: CDR1 SEHNR, CDR2 FQNEAQ (reference sequence). This chain's CDR3 is CSSSFVGGEQYF. In nucleotides, the CDR3 is TGTTCCAGCAGCTTTGTGGGAGGCGAGCAGTACTTC.

The chain combines TRBV5-1 with TRBJ2-5, with 7 bases aligning to TRBD2. V was pared by 2 bases and J by 7 bases, with 5 bases of the junction left unmatched. There are 13 residues in the CDR3. CDR1 and CDR2 from the germline V gene are SGHRS and YFSETQ. The CDR3 nucleotides are TGCGCCAGCAGCTTCGGGACGGGGGGGACCCAGTACTTC. It translates to CASSFGTGGTQYF.

V gene TRBV5-4 combines with J gene TRBJ2-7; 9 bases are shared with TRBD2. The junction had 8 bases not matched to a gene; V was cut back by 3 bases and J by 4 bases. The CDR3 is 15 amino acids. In germline, CDR1 is SGHNT, CDR2 YYREEE (reference sequence). In DNA form, the CDR3 reads TGTGCCAGCAGCTACCCCTCTAGCGGGGAGTACGAGCAGTACTTC. Protein: CASSYPSSGEYEQYF.

The chain employs TRBV10-2 and TRBJ1-5, with TRBD1 identical over 9 bases. The CDR3 sequence is 15 residues long. Germline trimming cut 4 bases from V and 7 bases from J; bases unmatched to any gene: 8. Germline V lookup: CDR1 WSHSY, CDR2 SAAADI. For the CDR3, the DNA is TGCGCCAGCAGTGTTTGGGCGACAGGGGGACAGCCCCAGCATTTT. It yields the protein CASSVWATGGQPQHF.